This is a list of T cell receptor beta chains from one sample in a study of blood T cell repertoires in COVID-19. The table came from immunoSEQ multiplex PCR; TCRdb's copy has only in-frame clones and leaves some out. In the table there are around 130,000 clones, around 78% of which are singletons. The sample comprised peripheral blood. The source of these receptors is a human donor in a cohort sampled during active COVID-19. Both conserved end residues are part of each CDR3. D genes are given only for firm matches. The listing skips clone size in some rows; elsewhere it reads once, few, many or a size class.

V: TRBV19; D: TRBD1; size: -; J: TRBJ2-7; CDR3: CASSMGTGPYEQYF; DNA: TGTGCCAGTAGTATGGGGACAGGGCCCTACGAGCAGTACTTC
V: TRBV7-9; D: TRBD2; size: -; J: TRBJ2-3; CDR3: CASSPTGGRADTQYF; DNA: TGTGCCAGCAGCCCCACGGGGGGTCGAGCAGATACGCAGTATTTT
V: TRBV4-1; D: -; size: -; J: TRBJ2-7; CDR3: CASSQVGQYHEQYF; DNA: TGCGCCAGCAGCCAAGTAGGACAGTACCACGAGCAGTACTTC
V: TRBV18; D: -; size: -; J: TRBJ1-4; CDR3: CASSSPTEVATNEKLFF; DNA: TGTGCCAGCTCCTCACCTACGGAGGTCGCAACTAATGAAAAACTGTTTTTT
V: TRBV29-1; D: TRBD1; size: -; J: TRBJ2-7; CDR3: CSVSNRGKDYEQYF; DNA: TGCAGCGTCTCTAACAGGGGTAAAGACTACGAGCAGTACTTC
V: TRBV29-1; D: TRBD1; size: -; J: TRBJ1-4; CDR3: CSALAGQGNEKLFF; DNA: TGCAGCGCTCTCGCGGGACAGGGTAACGAAAAACTGTTTTTT
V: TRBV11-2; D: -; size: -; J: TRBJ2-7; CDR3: CASSLGPEVFYEQYF; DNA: TGTGCCAGCAGCTTAGGGCCGGAGGTCTTCTACGAGCAGTACTTC
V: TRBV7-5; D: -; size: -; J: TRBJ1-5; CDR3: CVRSLEGDRDRFPSSNQPQHF; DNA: TGTGTCAGAAGCTTAGAGGGGGACCGGGACAGGTTTCCATCTAGCAATCAGCCCCAGCATTTT
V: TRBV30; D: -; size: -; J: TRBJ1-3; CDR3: CAWRDAGYAGNTIYF; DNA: TGTGCCTGGAGGGATGCGGGGTATGCTGGAAACACCATATATTTT
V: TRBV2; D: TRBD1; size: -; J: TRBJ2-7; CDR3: CASGGQGYEQYF; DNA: TGTGCCAGCGGGGGACAGGGTTACGAGCAGTACTTC
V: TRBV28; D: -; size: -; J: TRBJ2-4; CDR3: CASSPISGIAKNIQYF; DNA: TGTGCCAGCAGTCCCATATCAGGGATAGCCAAAAACATTCAGTACTTC
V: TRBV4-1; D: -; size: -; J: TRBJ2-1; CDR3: CASSRQGAYTYNEQFF; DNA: TGCGCCAGCAGCCGGCAAGGGGCTTATACCTACAATGAGCAGTTCTTC
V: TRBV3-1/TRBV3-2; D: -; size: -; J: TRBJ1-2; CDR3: CASSQEGAMGAGGYTF; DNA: TGTGCCAGCAGCCAAGAGGGGGCGATGGGGGCTGGTGGCTACACCTTC
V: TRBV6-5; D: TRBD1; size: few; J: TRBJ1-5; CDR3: CASGQGQGARQPQHF; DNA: TGTGCCAGCGGGCAGGGACAGGGGGCCCGTCAGCCCCAGCATTTT
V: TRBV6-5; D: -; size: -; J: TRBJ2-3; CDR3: CASSTGEIADTQYF; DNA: TGTGCCAGCAGCACCGGTGAAATCGCAGATACGCAGTATTTT
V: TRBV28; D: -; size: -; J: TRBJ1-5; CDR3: CASFEGGRDQPQHF; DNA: TGTGCCAGTTTCGAGGGGGGGCGGGATCAGCCCCAGCATTTT
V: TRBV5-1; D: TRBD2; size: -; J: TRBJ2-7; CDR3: CASSLGTSGGVAYEQYF; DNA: TGCGCCAGCAGCTTGGGAACTAGCGGGGGGGTAGCCTACGAGCAGTACTTC
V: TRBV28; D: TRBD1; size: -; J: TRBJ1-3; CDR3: CASSGDRGGGNTIYF; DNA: TGTGCCAGCAGTGGGGACAGGGGAGGTGGAAACACCATATATTTT
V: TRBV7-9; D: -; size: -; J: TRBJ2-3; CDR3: CASSRRESSTDTQYF; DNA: TGTGCCAGCAGCCGTAGAGAATCTAGCACAGATACGCAGTATTTT
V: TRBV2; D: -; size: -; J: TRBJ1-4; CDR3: CASSADTINEKLFF; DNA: TGTGCCAGCAGCGCTGACACGATCAATGAAAAACTGTTTTTT
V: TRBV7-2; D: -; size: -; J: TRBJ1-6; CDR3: CASSLDAGFSPLHF; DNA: TGTGCCAGCAGCTTAGACGCAGGTTTTTCACCCCTCCACTTT
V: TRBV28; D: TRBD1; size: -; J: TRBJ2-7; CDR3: CAGSGGTSPREQYF; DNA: TGTGCCGGATCAGGGGGTACCTCTCCTCGAGAGCAGTACTTC
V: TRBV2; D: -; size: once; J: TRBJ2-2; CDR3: CASSEMGGSTGELFF; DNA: TGTGCCAGCAGTGAAATGGGGGGATCAACCGGGGAGCTGTTTTTT
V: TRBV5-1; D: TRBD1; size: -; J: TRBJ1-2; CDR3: CASSWIQGAEGYTF; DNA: TGCGCCAGCAGCTGGATACAGGGGGCGGAGGGCTACACCTTC
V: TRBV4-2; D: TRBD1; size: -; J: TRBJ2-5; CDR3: CASSQGPGGIKETQYF; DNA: TGTGCCAGCAGCCAAGGCCCAGGGGGCATCAAAGAGACCCAGTACTTC
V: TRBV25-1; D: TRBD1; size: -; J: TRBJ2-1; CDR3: CASSGAGGSYNEQFF; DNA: TGTGCCAGCAGTGGAGCAGGGGGCTCCTACAATGAGCAGTTCTTC
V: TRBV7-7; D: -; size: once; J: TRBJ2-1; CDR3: CASSLLSGGGGSYNEQFF; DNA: TGTGCCAGCAGCTTGCTTTCTGGGGGGGGCGGCTCCTACAATGAGCAGTTCTTC
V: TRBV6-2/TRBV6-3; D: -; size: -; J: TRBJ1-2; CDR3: CASSSRRGTYGYTF; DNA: TGTGCCAGCAGTTCACGCAGGGGTACCTATGGCTACACCTTC
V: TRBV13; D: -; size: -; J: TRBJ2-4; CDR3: CASSKGGAGAKNIQYF; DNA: TGTGCCAGCAGTAAAGGTGGGGCAGGTGCCAAAAACATTCAGTACTTC
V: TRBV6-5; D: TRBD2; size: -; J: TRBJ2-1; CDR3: CASKATSAFF; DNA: TGTGCCAGCAAAGCGACTAGCGCGTTCTTC
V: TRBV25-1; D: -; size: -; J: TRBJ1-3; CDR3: CASSPSGNTIYF; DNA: TGTGCCAGCAGCCCTTCCGGAAACACCATATATTTT
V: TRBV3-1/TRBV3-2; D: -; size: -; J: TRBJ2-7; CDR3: CASSQGQVPFEQYF; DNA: TGTGCCAGCAGCCAAGGTCAGGTCCCTTTCGAGCAGTACTTC
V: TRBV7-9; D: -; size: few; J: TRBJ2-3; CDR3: CASSRDSPATDTQYF; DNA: TGTGCCAGTTCGCGGGATTCGCCGGCCACAGATACGCAGTATTTT
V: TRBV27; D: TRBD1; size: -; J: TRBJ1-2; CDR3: CASSRTGASNYGYTF; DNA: TGTGCCAGCAGTAGAACAGGGGCGTCGAACTATGGCTACACCTTC
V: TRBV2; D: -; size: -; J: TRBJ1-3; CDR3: CASSSGGSGNTIYF; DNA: TGTGCCAGCAGTTCCGGGGGCTCTGGAAACACCATATATTTT
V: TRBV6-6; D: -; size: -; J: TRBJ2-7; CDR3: CASSPVEAAGHYEQYF; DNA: TGTGCCAGCAGTCCCGTAGAGGCAGCGGGCCACTACGAGCAGTACTTC
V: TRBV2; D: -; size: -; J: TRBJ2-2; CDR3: CASRVGGTGELFF; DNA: TGTGCCAGCAGGGTGGGGGGCACCGGGGAGCTGTTTTTT
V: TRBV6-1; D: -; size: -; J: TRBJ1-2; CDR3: CASSPGVRSYGYTF; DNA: TGTGCCAGCAGTCCCGGGGTACGGAGCTATGGCTACACCTTC
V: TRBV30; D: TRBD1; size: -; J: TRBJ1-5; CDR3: CAWSGTGIQPQHF; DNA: TGTGCCTGGAGTGGGACAGGGATTCAGCCCCAGCATTTT
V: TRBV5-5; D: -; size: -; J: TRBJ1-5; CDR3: CASSFYSNQPQHF; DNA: TGTGCCAGCAGCTTTTATAGCAATCAGCCCCAGCATTTT
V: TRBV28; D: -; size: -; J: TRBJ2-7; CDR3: CASSSVYEQYF; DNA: TGTGCCAGCAGTTCGGTATACGAGCAGTACTTC